This T cell receptor beta chain was sequenced during a study of shared clonotypes between healthy human individuals (TCRdb year 2020). About the study as a whole: Two women and three men aged 18 to 49 years were included in the cohort. For each donor, three plates each were used for CD4 naive and CD4 memory, two plates were used for CD8 naive, and one plate was used for CD8 memory. To estimate repertoire size and how much clonotype sharing occurs between individuals, the study deeply sequenced the blood TCR repertoires of about five healthy adults. To increase sequencing depth and limit assay-specific biases, different laboratories used diverse techniques to prepare libraries and sequence TCR repertoires. Leukapheresis yielded between about 0.85 and 10 billion PBMCs per donor.

Overall study results and their limits: The genetic and exposure-history diversity represented was limited by the small number of donors. Pairwise subsampling indicated that sequencing depth was expected to affect the degree of clonotype sharing among donors. Naive subsets generally had larger estimated clonotype richness than memory subsets did. Only blood was sampled, and tissue TCR repertoires likely differ from those in blood. Higher generation probabilities were observed for clonotypes shared by all four sorted-subset donors than for non-shared clonotypes. Incomplete sequencing was indicated by rarefaction of sorted-subset datasets, despite the large sequencing depth. When a handful of donors were compared, the shared fraction of clonotypes was about 5.2% for naive CD4, 3.5% to 4% for naive CD8, 2.3% for memory CD4, and around 0.4% for memory CD8.

Using the deep immunoSEQ assay, TCR CDR3 regions were amplified from genomic DNA by multiplex PCR. Extracted genomic DNA from each cell subset was spread evenly across all wells of several immunoSEQ 96-well plates, with each plate serving as a replicate. For sorted subsets, 200 to 250 ng genomic DNA, equal to about 30,000 T cell genomes, was loaded into each replicate PCR. Purified libraries were measured with a Qubit 3.0 fluorometer, size-checked on a Bioanalyzer 2100, and measured again with the KAPA Library Quantification kit. Every immunoSEQ 96-well plate was sequenced on a dedicated single-read 150-cycle Illumina NextSeq 550 flow cell. Turning to the authors' computational methods: Because the immunoSEQ output included only junctional sequences and no quality scores, the filtering could not be the same as the filtering used for full-length reads. To assign V/J genes and CDR3, sequences were annotated against IMGT germline references using PyIR, a Python wrapper for IgBLAST v1.9. Reads with weak V/J assignments (E-value above 1e-6), missing CDR3, stop codons, out-of-frame junctions, or ambiguous translated residues were removed. V3J clonotypes were defined as sequences sharing the same inferred V gene, J gene, and CDR3 amino acid sequence. The percentage overlap between two repertoires was calculated by dividing the number of shared unique clonotypes by the size of the smaller repertoire. RTK rarefaction, the Chao1 estimator, and Recon v2.1 estimates of unobserved clonotypes were used to assess repertoire richness. Generation probabilities were computed with OLGA for all TCRbeta clonotypes obtained by the gDNA method from a handful of donors. In TCRdb, the immuneACCESS table is reduced to in-frame sequences with V and J assigned. These tables do not hold every clone; where another copy was compared, an unresolved V gene accounts for under half, and the others remain unexplained. The DNA gave D and trimming, while V, J and clone size come from that table. The sample table lists around 1,900,000 clones, 93% of them with a count of one. The ten largest clones represent around 1.7% of the sample.

Including the terminal cysteine and phenylalanine, the CDR3 comprises 15 residues. Kept here is only the CDR3 DNA, which spans 45 bases and is read in frame from base 1. From a lookup of the germline V gene (reference sequence), CDR1 and CDR2 are SEHNR and FQNEAQ. Germline trimming amounts to 7 bases on V and 2 bases on J, with 9 as the count of junction bases outside the gene matches. A note on this clone: Its cognate antigen has yet to be identified. No base quality information exists; no much larger clone differs at one position.

For the CD8 naive samples, CD45RO-negative cells were positively selected for CCR7, yielding a CD45RA+CCR7+ population from which TemRA cells were excluded. Healthy HIV-negative adults with no recently reported acute infections or vaccinations were included as donors. Only Caucasian adults living in Nashville, Tennessee, USA were represented among the donors. Blood was collected by leukapheresis, and PBMCs were isolated by Ficoll-Histopaque density gradient centrifugation and then cryopreserved in liquid nitrogen vapor phase. Analytical flow cytometry was used to check the purity and quantity of each magnetically sorted T cell population. Genomic DNA was isolated from every sorted fraction and measured by UV absorbance on a Nanodrop 2000c.

The receptor's source is a man in his late teens or twenties in good health. Some clones in this sample may be carry-over from other donors' samples. The sample consisted of naive CD8+ T cells from PBMCs. The meaning of the sample's cell subset or site label: CD45RA+CCR7+. The chain joins TRBV7-9 to TRBJ2-3; 7 bases in the middle match TRBD1. The nucleotide sequence reads TGTGCCAGCAACTTCAGGGGGTCCGTCACAGATACGCAGTATTTT. Its protein product is CASNFRGSVTDTQYF.